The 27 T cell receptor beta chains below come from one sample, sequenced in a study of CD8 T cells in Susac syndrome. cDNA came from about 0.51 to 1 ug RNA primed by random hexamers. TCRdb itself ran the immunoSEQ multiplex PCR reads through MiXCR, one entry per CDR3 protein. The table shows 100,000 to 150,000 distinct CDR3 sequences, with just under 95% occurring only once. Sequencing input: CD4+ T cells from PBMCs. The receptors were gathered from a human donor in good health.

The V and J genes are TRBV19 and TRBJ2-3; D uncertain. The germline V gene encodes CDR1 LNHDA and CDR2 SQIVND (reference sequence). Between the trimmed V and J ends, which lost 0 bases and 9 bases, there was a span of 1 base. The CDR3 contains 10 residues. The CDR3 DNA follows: TGTGCCAGTAGTATAGAAACGCAGTATTTT. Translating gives CASSIETQYF.

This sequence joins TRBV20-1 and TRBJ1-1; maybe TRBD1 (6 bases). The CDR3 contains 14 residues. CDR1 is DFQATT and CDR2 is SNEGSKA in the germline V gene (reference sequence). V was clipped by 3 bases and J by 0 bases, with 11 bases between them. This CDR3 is CSASRGHLNTEAFF. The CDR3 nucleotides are TGCAGTGCTAGCAGGGGACACTTGAACACTGAAGCTTTCTTT.

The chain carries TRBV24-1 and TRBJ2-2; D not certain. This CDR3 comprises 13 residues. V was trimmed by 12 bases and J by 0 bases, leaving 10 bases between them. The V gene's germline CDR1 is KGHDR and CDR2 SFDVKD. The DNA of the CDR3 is TGTGCCGTTAGCAGTCCGAACACCGGGGAGCTGTTTTTT. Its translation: CAVSSPNTGELFF.

The CDR3 loop is CASSQGGTGTGYTF. The CDR3 DNA reads as TGTGCCAGCAGCCAAGGAGGAACAGGGACTGGCTACACCTTC. This rearrangement joins TRBV4-2 to TRBJ1-2; TRBD1 might be the D (6 bases). The CDR3 extends over 14 amino acids. V gave up 1 base and J gave up 7 bases, with 13 bases separating them. The germline CDR1 and CDR2 sequences are LGHNA and YNFKEQ.

The CDR3, as DNA: TGTGCCAGCAGCCCATACAGGGTAGCTAGCAATCAGCCCCAGCATTTT. Protein product: CASSPYRVASNQPQHF. The chain is built from TRBV7-8 and TRBJ1-5; D is possibly TRBD1 (6 bases). The V gene's germline CDR1 is SGHVS and CDR2 FQNEAQ. V dropped 5 bases and J dropped 0 bases, with 14 bases sitting between them. The length of the CDR3 is 16 residues.

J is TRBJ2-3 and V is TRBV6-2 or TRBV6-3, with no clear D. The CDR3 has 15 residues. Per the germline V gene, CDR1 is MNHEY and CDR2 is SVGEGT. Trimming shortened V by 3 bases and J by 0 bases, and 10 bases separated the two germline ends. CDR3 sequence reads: CASSYWGGSTDTQYF. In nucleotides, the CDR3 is TGTGCCAGCAGTTATTGGGGTGGGAGCACAGATACGCAGTATTTT.

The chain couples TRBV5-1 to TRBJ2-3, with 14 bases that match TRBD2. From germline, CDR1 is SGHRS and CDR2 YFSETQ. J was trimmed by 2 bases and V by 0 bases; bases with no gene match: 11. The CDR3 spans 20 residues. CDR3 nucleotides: TGCGCCAGCAGCTTGGTCGGGACTAGCGGGAGAGGGGGGCTCACAGATACGCAGTATTTT. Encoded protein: CASSLVGTSGRGGLTDTQYF.

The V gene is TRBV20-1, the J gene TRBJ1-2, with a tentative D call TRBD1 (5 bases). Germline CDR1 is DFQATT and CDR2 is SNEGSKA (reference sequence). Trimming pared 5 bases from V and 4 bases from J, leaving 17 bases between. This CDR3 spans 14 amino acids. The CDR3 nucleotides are TGCAGTGCTCACCCTGGGGGGGACGGCTATGGCTACACCTTC. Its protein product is CSAHPGGDGYGYTF.

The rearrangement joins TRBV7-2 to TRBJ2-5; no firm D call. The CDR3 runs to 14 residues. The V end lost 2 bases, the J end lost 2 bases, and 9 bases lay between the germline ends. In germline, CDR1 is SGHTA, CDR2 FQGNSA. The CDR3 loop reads CASSLIPGQETQYF. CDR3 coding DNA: TGTGCCAGCAGCTTAATCCCAGGTCAAGAGACCCAGTACTTC.

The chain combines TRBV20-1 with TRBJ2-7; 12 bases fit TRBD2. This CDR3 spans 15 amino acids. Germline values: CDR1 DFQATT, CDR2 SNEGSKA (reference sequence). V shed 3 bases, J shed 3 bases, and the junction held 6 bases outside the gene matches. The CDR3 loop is CSASRLAGESYEQYF. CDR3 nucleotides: TGCAGTGCTAGCCGACTAGCGGGAGAGAGCTACGAGCAGTACTTC.

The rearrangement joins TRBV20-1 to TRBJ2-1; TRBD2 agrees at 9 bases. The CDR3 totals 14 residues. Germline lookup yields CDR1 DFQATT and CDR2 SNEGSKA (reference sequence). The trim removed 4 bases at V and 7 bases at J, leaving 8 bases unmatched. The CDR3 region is CSATDSGSRNEQFF. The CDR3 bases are TGCAGTGCTACCGATAGCGGGAGCAGAAATGAGCAGTTCTTC.

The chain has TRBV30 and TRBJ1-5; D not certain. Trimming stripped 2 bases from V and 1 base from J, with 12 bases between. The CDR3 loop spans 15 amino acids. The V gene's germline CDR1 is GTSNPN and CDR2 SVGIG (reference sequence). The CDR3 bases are TGTGCCTGGAGTTGGTCAGCTTCAAGCAATCAGCCCCAGCATTTT. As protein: CAWSWSASSNQPQHF.

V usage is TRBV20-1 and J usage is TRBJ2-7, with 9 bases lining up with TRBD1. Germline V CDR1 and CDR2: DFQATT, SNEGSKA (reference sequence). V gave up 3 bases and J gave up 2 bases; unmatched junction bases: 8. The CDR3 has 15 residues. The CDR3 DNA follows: TGCAGTGCTAGGAGCCTACAGGGGGCCCCCTACGAGCAGTACTTC. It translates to CSARSLQGAPYEQYF.

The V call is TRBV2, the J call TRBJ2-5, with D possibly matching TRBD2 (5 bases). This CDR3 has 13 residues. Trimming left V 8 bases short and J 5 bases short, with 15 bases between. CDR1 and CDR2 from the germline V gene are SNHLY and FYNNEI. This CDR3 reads CASLEGFGETQYF. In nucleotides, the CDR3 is TGTGCCAGCCTTGAGGGATTTGGGGAGACCCAGTACTTC.

The CDR3 DNA sequence: TGTGCCAGCAGCTTGGGTGCGGGAGGCTACGAGCAGTACTTC. It specifies CASSLGAGGYEQYF. This chain joins TRBV7-6 and TRBJ2-7; 8 nucleotides line up with TRBD2. Germline assignment: CDR1 SGHVS and CDR2 FNYEAQ. CDR3 size: 14 residues. Trimming took 3 bases from V and 3 from J; bases not matched to a gene: 4. Full variable domain (remainder filled in from reference TRBV7-6 and TRBJ2-7): GAGVSQSPRYKVTKRGQDVALRCDPISGHVSLYWYRQALGQGPEFLTYFNYEAQQDKSGLPNDRFSAERPEGSISTLTIQRTEQRDSAMYRCASSLGAGGYEQYFGPGTRLTVT.

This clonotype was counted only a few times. CDR3: CASSSQGNQPQHF. The CDR3 nucleotides read TGTGCCAGCAGTTCACAGGGGAATCAGCCCCAGCATTTT. The V call is TRBV6-5, the J call TRBJ1-5, with 7 bases matching TRBD1. This CDR3 spans 13 amino acids. Looked up from germline, CDR1 is MNHEY and CDR2 is SVGAGI. J gave up 4 bases and V 4 bases, and 1 base lay outside the gene matches.

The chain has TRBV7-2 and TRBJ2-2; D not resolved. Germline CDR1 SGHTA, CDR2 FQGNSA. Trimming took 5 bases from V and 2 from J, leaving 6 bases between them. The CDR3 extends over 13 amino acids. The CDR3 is CASSQTNTGELFF. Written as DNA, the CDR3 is TGTGCCAGCAGCCAAACTAACACCGGGGAGCTGTTTTTT.

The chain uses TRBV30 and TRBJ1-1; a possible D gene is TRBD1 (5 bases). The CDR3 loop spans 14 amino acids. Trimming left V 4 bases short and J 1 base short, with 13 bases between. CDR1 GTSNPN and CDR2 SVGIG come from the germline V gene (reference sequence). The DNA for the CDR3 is TGTGCCTGGACCCCCGGACACCCGAACACTGAAGCTTTCTTT. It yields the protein CAWTPGHPNTEAFF.

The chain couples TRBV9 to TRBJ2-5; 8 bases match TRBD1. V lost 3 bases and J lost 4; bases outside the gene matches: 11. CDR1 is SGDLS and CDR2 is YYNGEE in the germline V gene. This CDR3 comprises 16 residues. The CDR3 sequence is CASSAYSGQGGETQYF. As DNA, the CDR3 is TGTGCCAGCAGCGCCTATTCTGGACAGGGCGGAGAGACCCAGTACTTC.

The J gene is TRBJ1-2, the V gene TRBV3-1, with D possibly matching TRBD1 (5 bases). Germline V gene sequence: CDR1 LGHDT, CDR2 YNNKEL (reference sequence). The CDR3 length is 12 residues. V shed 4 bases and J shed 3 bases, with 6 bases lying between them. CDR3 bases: TGTGCCAGCAGCCGAGGGGACTATGGCTACACCTTC. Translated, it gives CASSRGDYGYTF.

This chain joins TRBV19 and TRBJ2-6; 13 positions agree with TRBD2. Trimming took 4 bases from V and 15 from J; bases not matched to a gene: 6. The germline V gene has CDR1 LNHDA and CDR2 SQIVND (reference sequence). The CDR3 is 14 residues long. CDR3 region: CASSTLAGGPSLTF. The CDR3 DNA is TGTGCCAGTAGTACACTAGCGGGAGGGCCGAGCCTGACTTTC.

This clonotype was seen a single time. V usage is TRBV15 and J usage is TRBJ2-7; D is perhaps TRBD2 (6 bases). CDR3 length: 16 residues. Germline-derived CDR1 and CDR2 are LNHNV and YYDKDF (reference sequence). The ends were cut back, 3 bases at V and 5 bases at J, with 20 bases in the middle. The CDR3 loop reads CATSRGGPPGEDEQYF. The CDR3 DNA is TGTGCCACCAGCAGGGGCGGGCCCCCCGGGGAGGACGAGCAGTACTTC. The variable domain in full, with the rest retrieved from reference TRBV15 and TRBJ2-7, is DAMVIQNPRYQVTQFGKPVTLSCSQTLNHNVMYWYQQKSSQAPKLLFHYYDKDFNNEADTPDNFQSRRPNTSFCFLDIRSPGLGDTAMYLCATSRGGPPGEDEQYFGPGTRLTVT.

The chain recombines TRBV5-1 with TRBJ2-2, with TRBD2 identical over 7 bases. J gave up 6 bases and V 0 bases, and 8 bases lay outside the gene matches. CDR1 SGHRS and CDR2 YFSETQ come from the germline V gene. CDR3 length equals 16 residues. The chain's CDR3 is CASSLEGPSGAGELFF. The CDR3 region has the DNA TGCGCCAGCAGCTTGGAGGGACCGAGCGGGGCCGGGGAGCTGTTTTTT.

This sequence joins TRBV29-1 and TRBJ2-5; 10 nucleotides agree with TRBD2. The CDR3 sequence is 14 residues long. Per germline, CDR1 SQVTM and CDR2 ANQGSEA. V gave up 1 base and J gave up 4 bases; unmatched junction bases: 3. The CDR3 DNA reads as TGCAGCGTTGAAGCTAGCGGGAGTAGAGAGACCCAGTACTTC. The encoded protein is CSVEASGSRETQYF.

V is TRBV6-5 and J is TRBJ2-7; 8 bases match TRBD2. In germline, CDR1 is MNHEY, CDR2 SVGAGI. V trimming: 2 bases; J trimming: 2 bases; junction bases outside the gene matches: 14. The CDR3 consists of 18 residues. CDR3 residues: CASSYGAPGGTTPYEQYF. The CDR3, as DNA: TGTGCCAGCAGTTACGGGGCTCCGGGGGGGACGACACCCTACGAGCAGTACTTC.

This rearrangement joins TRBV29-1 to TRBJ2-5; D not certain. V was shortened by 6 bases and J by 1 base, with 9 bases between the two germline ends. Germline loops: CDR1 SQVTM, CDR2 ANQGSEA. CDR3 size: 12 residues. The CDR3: CSVRLFQETQYF. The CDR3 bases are TGCAGCGTCCGACTCTTCCAAGAGACCCAGTACTTC.

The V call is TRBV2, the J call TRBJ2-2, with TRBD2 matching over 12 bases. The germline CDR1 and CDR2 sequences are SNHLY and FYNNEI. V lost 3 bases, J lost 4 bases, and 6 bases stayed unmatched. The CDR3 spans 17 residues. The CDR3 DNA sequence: TGTGCCAGCAGTGATCTAGCGGGAGGGCCTCGCACCGGGGAGCTGTTTTTT. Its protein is CASSDLAGGPRTGELFF.